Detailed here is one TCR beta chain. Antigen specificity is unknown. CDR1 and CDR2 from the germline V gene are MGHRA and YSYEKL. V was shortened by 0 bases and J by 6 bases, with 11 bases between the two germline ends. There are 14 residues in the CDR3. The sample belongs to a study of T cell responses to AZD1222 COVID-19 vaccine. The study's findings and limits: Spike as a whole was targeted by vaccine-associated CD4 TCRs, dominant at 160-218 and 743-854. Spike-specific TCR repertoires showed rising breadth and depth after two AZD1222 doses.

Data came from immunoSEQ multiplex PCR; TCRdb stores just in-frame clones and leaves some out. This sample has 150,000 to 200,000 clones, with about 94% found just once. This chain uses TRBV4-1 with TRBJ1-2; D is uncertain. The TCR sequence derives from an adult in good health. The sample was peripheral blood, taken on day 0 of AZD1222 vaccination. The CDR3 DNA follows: TGCGCCAGCAGCCAAGATGACAATCCCGATGGCTACACCTTC. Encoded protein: CASSQDDNPDGYTF.